One and the same sample provided the 7 T cell receptor beta chains below, sequenced in a study of T cell changes during pregnancy in multiple sclerosis. Only in-frame clones appear in the TCRdb table, and some are missing; sequencing was by immunoSEQ multiplex PCR. This sample has around 120,000 clones; 80% to 95% occur once, and the top ten carry about 3%. This specimen was peripheral blood, taken after pregnancy. All receptors come from a female donor with multiple sclerosis, enrolled in a pregnancy study.

This rearrangement joins TRBV6-1 to TRBJ2-7; 7 bases align to TRBD1. J was trimmed by 6 bases and V by 1 base; bases with no gene match: 3. Germline V gene data show CDR1 as MNHNS and CDR2 as SASEGT. CDR3 length: 13 amino acids. Here the CDR3 reads CASSEVQGSEQYF. The CDR3 DNA reads as TGTGCCAGCAGTGAAGTACAGGGGAGCGAGCAGTACTTC.

This chain uses TRBV6-5 with TRBJ2-2, with 7 bases aligning to TRBD1. Looked up from germline, CDR1 is MNHEY and CDR2 is SVGAGI. The CDR3 extends over 16 amino acids. V trimming: 3 bases; J trimming: 4 bases; junction bases outside the gene matches: 8. CDR3 protein: CASSYRRGGSTGELFF. DNA of the CDR3: TGTGCCAGCAGTTATCGCCGAGGGGGCTCCACCGGGGAGCTGTTTTTT.

The chain employs TRBV4-1 and TRBJ2-7; D might be TRBD2 (5 bases). The V gene's germline CDR1 is MGHRA and CDR2 YSYEKL. V was shortened by 1 base and J by 7 bases, with 11 bases between the two germline ends. This CDR3 spans 13 amino acids. Here the CDR3 reads CASSQGGSGEQYF. In DNA, the CDR3 is TGCGCCAGCAGCCAAGGGGGTTCGGGAGAGCAGTACTTC.

The V and J genes are TRBV10-3 and TRBJ2-7, with 10 bases aligning to TRBD1. Trimming took 4 bases from V and 4 from J; bases not matched to a gene: 4. Looked up from germline, CDR1 is ENHRY and CDR2 is SYGVKD. The CDR3 extends over 14 amino acids. CDR3: CAISGTGGSYEQYF. CDR3 sequence (DNA): TGTGCCATCAGTGGGACAGGGGGATCGTACGAGCAGTACTTC.

The rearrangement uses TRBV7-3 and TRBJ2-7; D is possibly TRBD2 (7 bases). The CDR3 covers 15 residues. Trimming took 6 bases from V and 0 from J, leaving 15 bases between them. From germline, CDR1 is SGHTA and CDR2 FQGTGA. The chain's CDR3 is CASSGGGDISYEQYF. Here the CDR3 DNA reads TGTGCCAGCAGTGGGGGGGGCGACATCTCCTACGAGCAGTACTTC.

The chain recombines TRBV7-8 with TRBJ2-3, with TRBD2 matching over 16 bases. The CDR3 runs 17 residues. The germline V gene has CDR1 SGHVS and CDR2 FQNEAQ. V shed 2 bases, J shed 6 bases, and the junction held 5 bases outside the gene matches. DNA for the CDR3: TGTGCCAGCAGCTTAATGGGACTAGCGGGGGGGCAGGATACGCAGTATTTT. Its protein product is CASSLMGLAGGQDTQYF.

A note on this clone: One end of the junction does not line up with germline, which may come from a read error. V is TRBV7-7 and J is TRBJ2-7; TRBD1 agrees at 10 bases. CDR1 SSHAT and CDR2 FNYEAQ come from the germline V gene (reference sequence). CDR3 length equals 15 residues. CDR3 sequence (DNA): TGTGCTAGCAGCTTAGGGACAGGGGTACGCTACGAGCAGTACTTC. Translating gives CASSLGTGVRYEQYF. Filled out from reference TRBV7-7 and TRBJ2-7, the complete variable domain reads GAGVSQSPRYKVTKRGQDVTLRCDPISSHATLYWYQQALGQGPEFLTYFNYEAQPDKSGLPSDRFSAERPEGSISTLTIQRTEQRDSAMYRCASSLGTGVRYEQYFGPGTRLTVT.